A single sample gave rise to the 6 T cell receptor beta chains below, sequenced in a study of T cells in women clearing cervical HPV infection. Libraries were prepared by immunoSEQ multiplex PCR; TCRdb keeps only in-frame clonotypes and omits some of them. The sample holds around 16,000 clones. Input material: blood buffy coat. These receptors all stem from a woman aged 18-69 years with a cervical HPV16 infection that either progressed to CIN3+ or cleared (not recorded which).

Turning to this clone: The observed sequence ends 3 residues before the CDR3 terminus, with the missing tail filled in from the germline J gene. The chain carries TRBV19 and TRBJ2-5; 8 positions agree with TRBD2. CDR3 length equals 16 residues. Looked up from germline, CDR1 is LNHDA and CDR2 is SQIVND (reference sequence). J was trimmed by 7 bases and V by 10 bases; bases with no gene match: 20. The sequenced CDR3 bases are TGTGCCACCGACGGGGGGGGGCATACCACCCCGGGGACC. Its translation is CATDGGGHTTPGT. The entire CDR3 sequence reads CATDGGGHTTPGTQYF.

The DNA read from the CDR3 is TGTGCCAGCAGCAAAGGGACTTTTGCCGGGGAG. As protein: CASSKGTFAGE. The CDR3 as a whole reads CASSKGTFAGELFF. The J gene is TRBJ2-2, the V gene TRBV7-9; D may be TRBD2 (6 bases). The read halts 3 residues ahead of the CDR3 end, with the missing end drawn from the germline J gene. Trimming removed 5 bases from V and 6 bases from J, with 13 bases in between. The CDR3 has 14 amino acids. Germline values: CDR1 SEHNR, CDR2 FQNEAQ (reference sequence).

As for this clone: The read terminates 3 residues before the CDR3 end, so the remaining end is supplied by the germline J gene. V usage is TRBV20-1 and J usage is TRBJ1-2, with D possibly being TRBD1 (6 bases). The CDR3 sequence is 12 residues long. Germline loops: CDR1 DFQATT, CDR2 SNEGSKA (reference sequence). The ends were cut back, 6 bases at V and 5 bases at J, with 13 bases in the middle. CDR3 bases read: TGCAGTGCCTGGACAGTTAAGTATGGC. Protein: CSAWTVKYG. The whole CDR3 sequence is CSAWTVKYGYTF.

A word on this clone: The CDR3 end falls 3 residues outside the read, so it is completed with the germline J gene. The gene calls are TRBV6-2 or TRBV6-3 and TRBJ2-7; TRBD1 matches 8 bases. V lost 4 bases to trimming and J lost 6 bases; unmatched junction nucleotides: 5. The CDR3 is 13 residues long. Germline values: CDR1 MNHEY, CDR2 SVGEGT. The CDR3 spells CASSSGQGREQYF. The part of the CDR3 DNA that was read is TGTGCCAGCAGTTCCGGACAGGGACGCGAG.

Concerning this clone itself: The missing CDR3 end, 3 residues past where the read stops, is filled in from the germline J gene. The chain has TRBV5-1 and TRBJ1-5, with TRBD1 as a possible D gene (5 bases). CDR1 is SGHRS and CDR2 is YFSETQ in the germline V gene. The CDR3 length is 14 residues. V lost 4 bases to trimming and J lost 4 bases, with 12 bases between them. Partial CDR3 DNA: TGCGCCAGCAGCCCCTTCGACAGAAATCAGCCC. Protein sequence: CASSPFDRNQP. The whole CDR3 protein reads CASSPFDRNQPQHF. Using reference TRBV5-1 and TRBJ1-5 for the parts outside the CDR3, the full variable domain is KAGVTQTPRYLIKTRGQQVTLSCSPISGHRSVSWYQQTPGQGLQFLFEYFSETQRNKGNFPGRFSGRQFSNSRSEMNVSTLELGDSALYLCASSPFDRNQPQHFGDGTRLSIL.

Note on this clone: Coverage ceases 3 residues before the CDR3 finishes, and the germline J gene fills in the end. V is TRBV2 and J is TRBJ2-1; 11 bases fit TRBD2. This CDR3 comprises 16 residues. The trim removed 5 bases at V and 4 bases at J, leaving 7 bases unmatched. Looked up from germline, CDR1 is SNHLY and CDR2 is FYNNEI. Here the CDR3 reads CASSKVAGGTYNEQFF. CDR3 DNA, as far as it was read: TGTGCCAGCAGTAAAGTAGCGGGGGGGACGTACAATGAG. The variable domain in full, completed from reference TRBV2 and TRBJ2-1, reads EPEVTQTPSHQVTQMGQEVILRCVPISNHLYFYWYRQILGQKVEFLVSFYNNEISEKSEIFDDQFSVERPDGSNFTLKIRSTKLEDSAMYFCASSKVAGGTYNEQFFGPGTRLTVL.